This paragraph covers one TCR beta chain sequence. The protocol was immunoSEQ multiplex PCR, while the TCRdb copy is restricted to in-frame clones and leaves out a portion. The table has just over 80,000 clones, 96% seen once. The sample is drawn from a study of technical replicates of blood from a few donors. Germline loops: CDR1 SEHNR, CDR2 FQNEAQ (reference sequence). V was pared by 4 bases and J by 2 bases, with 10 bases of the junction left unmatched. This CDR3 is built from 17 residues. This TCR came from a human donor in good health. Sequenced sample: T cells isolated from PBMCs. V gene TRBV7-9 combines with J gene TRBJ2-7, with 11 bases fitting TRBD2. The CDR3 is CASSSPFGTSGTYEQYF. DNA for the CDR3: TGTGCCAGCAGCTCCCCGTTCGGGACTAGCGGTACCTACGAGCAGTACTTC.